The present T cell receptor beta chain was sequenced within a study of blood T cell repertoires in COVID-19. Background on the study: PBMCs, B-cell-depleted T cells, or T cells were the source of the cDNA or gDNA that made up the material.

The CDR3 covers 13 residues. Germline V gene sequence: CDR1 LGHDT, CDR2 YNNKEL (reference sequence). V was pared by 0 bases and J by 5 bases, with 6 bases between. Generated by immunoSEQ multiplex PCR, the TCRdb table keeps only in-frame clones and is missing some. The sample records about 280,000 clones, roughly 90% being singletons. The V gene is TRBV3-1 (or the pseudogene TRBV3-2), the J gene TRBJ2-3, with no clear D. This TCR was sampled from a woman in her 70s with COVID-19, enrolled during active disease. Sample: peripheral blood. The CDR3 protein is CASSQEARDTQYF. The CDR3 DNA reads TGTGCCAGCAGCCAAGAAGCGCGAGATACGCAGTATTTT.